This TCR beta chain originates from a study of beta chain features in type 1 diabetes. Study results and limitations: Type 1 diabetes patients had fewer VDJ junction insertions and more deletions. Across all four CD4+ subsets, people with type 1 diabetes showed modestly shorter TCRB CDR3s.

Details on this clone: What it binds is not known.

The CDR3 runs to 14 residues. Between the trimmed V and J ends, which lost 4 bases and 3 bases, there was a span of 10 bases. CDR1 is LNHDA, CDR2 SQIVND, per germline (reference sequence). The sequenced template was cDNA made from the entire isolated RNA. This table comes from immunoSEQ multiplex PCR, and its TCRdb copy is limited to in-frame clones, with some not included. Here the sample spans 600,000 to 750,000 clones, 9.5% to 15% being singletons. Sequencing input: naive CD4+ T cells from blood. This chain uses TRBV19 with TRBJ2-1; D is perhaps TRBD2 (6 bases). The TCR originated in a man under 40 with type 1 diabetes. This CDR3 reads CASSTASVYNEQFF. Written as DNA, the CDR3 is TGTGCCAGTAGTACGGCTAGCGTCTACAATGAGCAGTTCTTC.